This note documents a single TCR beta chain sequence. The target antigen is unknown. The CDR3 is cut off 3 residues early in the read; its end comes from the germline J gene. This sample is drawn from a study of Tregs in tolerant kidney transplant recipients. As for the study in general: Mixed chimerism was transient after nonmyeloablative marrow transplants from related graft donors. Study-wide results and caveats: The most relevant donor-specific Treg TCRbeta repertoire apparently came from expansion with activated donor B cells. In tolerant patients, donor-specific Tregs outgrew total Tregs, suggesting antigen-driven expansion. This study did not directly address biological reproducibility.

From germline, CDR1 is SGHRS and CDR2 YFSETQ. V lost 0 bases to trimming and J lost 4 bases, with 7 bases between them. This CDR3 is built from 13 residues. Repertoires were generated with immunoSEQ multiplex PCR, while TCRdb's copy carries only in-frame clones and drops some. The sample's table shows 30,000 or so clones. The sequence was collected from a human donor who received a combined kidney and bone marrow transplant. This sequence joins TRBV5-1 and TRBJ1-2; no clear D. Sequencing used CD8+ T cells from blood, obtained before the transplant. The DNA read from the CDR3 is TGCGCCAGCAGCTTGGTAGGGTTCTATGGC. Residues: CASSLVGFYG. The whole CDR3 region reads CASSLVGFYGYTF.